This TCR beta chain is drawn from a study of blood T cell repertoires in COVID-19. CDR3 length: 18 amino acids. The V gene end was trimmed by 0 bases and the J gene end by 0 bases; junction bases not matched to a gene: 7. Germline assignment: CDR1 KGHSH and CDR2 LQKENI. In the source study's methods: The assay estimated nucleated cells by amplifying reference gene primers. TCRdb's copy holds only in-frame clones and misses some; the assay was immunoSEQ multiplex PCR. V and J calls and clone size follow that table, whereas D and trimming were derived from the DNA. The repertoire consists of almost 55,000 clones, with roughly 80% occurring once and the leading ten covering approximately 2.6%.

The chain links TRBV18 to TRBJ2-2, with TRBD1 matching 7 bases. What was sequenced was peripheral blood. The TCR was taken from a man aged 45-65 years with acute or convalescent COVID-19. Here the CDR3 DNA reads TGTGCCAGCTCACCACCGAATTTAGGGGGCGCGAACACCGGGGAGCTGTTTTTT. It encodes CASSPPNLGGANTGELFF.